The entry below describes one T cell receptor beta chain. Its specificity is unknown. MiXCR, run by TCRdb on the reads, gives a single entry per CDR3 protein. This table has about 480,000 distinct CDR3 sequences, roughly a third appearing once. CDR1 is LNHDA, CDR2 SQIVND, per germline (reference sequence). V lost 6 bases and J 11 bases, leaving 26 bases between the germline ends. CDR3 size: 16 residues. The entry originates in a study of T cell repertoires in cytomegalovirus infection. For the study at large: Recently identified HLA-C-restricted CMV epitopes and well-studied HLA-B-restricted CMV epitopes were used by the study. Both CMV infection and a matching HLA type were indicated by public TCR beta signatures.

General observations from the study: Within the response measured ex vivo, HLA-C-restricted CMV-specific TCR beta clonotypes were dominant.

This clonotype originated in a human donor in good health (CMV status not recorded). Some clones in this sample may be carry-over from other donors' samples. Specimen: cultured PBMCs, collected from culture after CMV antigen stimulation. This sequence joins TRBV19 and TRBJ2-1; D remains ambiguous. The CDR3 nucleotides are TGTGCCAGTAGCCTACCCTCTACCGAACCCCCTTATCAGCAGTTCTTC. Its protein product is CASSLPSTEPPYQQFF.